The clone carrying this T cell receptor (beta chain) was seen a handful of times. What it recognizes is unknown. The record originates from a study of long-term antiretroviral therapy in people with HIV. Study results and caveats: Upon ART, diversity increased but remained lower than transplant donor controls.

Samples were assayed with immunoSEQ v3.0 at survey level. Method: immunoSEQ multiplex PCR; TCRdb's copy keeps in-frame clones and lacks some. The sample yields tens of thousands of clones, 80% to 90% seen once. The germline V gene has CDR1 WNHNN and CDR2 SYGVQD (reference sequence). The CDR3 consists of 15 residues. Trimming removed 9 bases from V and 1 base from J; junction bases left unmatched: 9. The TCR was taken from a man between 18 and 35 years old with HIV. The chain couples TRBV10-1 to TRBJ1-5; 7 positions match TRBD1. The specimen comprised unsorted PBMCs, sampled 0.8 years before starting antiretroviral therapy. CDR3 region: CARIATGSSNQPQHF. The CDR3 region has the DNA TGCGCCAGGATTGCGACAGGGTCAAGCAATCAGCCCCAGCATTTT.